This T cell receptor (beta chain) was sequenced for a study of spatial heterogeneity in lung cancer. TCRdb re-analysed the 5' RACE reads in MiXCR, keeping a single row per CDR3 protein. The data contain over 50,000 distinct CDR3 sequences, roughly 6.4% of them singletons. Time point meaning: sample taken at primary tumor resection. This clonotype was counted only a few times. The source of this sequence is a female donor with early-stage non-small cell lung cancer. Material: PBMCs, obtained at surgery.

CDR3 bases: TGTGCCAGCAGTTACAACAGGCATGGCTACACCTTC. This encodes CASSYNRHGYTF. This rearrangement joins TRBV6-5 to TRBJ1-2; weak D call: TRBD1 (5 bases). The ends were cut back, 2 bases at V and 6 bases at J, with 7 bases in the middle. The CDR3 contains 12 residues. The germline V gene encodes CDR1 MNHEY and CDR2 SVGAGI.